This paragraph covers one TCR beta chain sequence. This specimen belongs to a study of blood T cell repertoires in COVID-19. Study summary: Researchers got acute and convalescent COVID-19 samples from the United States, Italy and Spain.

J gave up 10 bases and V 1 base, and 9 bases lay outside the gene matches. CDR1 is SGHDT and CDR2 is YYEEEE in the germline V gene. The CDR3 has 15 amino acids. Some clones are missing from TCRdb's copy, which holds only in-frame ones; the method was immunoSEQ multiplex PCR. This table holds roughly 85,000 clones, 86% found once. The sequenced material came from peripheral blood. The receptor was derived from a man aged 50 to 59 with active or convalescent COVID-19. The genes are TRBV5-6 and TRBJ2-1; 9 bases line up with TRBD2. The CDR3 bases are TGTGCCAGCAGCTTGCCCCTTGCTAGCGGGAACGAGCAGTTCTTC. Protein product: CASSLPLASGNEQFF.